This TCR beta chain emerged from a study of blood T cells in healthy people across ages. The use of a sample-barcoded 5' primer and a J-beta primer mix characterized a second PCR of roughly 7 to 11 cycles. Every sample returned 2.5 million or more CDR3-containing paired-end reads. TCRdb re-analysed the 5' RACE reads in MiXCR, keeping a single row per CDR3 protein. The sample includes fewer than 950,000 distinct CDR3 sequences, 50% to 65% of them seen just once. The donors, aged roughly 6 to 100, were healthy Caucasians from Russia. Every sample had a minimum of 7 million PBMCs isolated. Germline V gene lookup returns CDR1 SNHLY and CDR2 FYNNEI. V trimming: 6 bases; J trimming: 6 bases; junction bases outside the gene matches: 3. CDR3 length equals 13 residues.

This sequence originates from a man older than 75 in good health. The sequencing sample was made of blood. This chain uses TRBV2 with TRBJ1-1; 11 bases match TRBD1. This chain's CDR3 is CASSRTGGPEAFF. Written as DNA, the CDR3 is TGTGCCAGCAGCCGGACAGGGGGCCCTGAAGCTTTCTTT.